These 4 T cell receptor beta chains were all obtained from the same sample, sequenced in a study of T-cell reconstitution after alpha-beta-depleted transplantation in children. A TCRbeta library incorporating unique molecular identifiers was prepared. A single record per CDR3 protein comes from TCRdb applying MiXCR to the PCR reads. Here the sample spans 200,000 to 250,000 distinct CDR3 sequences, 20% to 30% being singletons. The sample here was PBMCs, mostly from graft donor cells, taken 360 days after TCRalphabeta/CD19-depleted stem cell transplant. All receptors come from a female patient aged 2-10 years who had a stem cell transplant for congenital amegakaryocytic thrombocytopenia, so the T cells may come from the graft donor.

The V gene is TRBV6-5, the J gene TRBJ2-5, with D maybe TRBD2 (5 bases). In germline, CDR1 is MNHEY, CDR2 SVGAGI. The CDR3 is 16 amino acids. Trimming shortened V by 2 bases and J by 3 bases, and 16 bases separated the two germline ends. DNA for the CDR3: TGTGCCAGCAGTTACCCCCCCCGGGGTAGCGAAGAGACCCAGTACTTC. Protein product: CASSYPPRGSEETQYF.

There are a few counts of this clonotype. The V and J genes are TRBV6-5 and TRBJ2-2, with 7 bases lining up with TRBD1. Germline CDR1 MNHEY, CDR2 SVGAGI. J lost 4 bases, V lost 0 bases, and 2 bases had no gene match. The CDR3 contains 15 residues. The CDR3 DNA reads TGTGCCAGCAGTTACTCCGCAGGGGGCACCGGGGAGCTGTTTTTT. Amino acids: CASSYSAGGTGELFF.

V gene TRBV4-1 combines with J gene TRBJ2-2; 10 bases are shared with TRBD2. The CDR3 length is 17 residues. Per germline, CDR1 MGHRA and CDR2 YSYEKL. Trimming took 0 bases from V and 4 from J; bases not matched to a gene: 5. The CDR3 reads CASSQDAAGGRTGELFF. CDR3 bases: TGCGCCAGCAGCCAAGATGCAGCGGGGGGGCGCACCGGGGAGCTGTTTTTT.

The chain recombines TRBV7-9 with TRBJ2-3; tentatively, D is TRBD2 (6 bases). Germline values: CDR1 SEHNR, CDR2 FQNEAQ (reference sequence). V dropped 7 bases and J dropped 1 base, with 15 bases sitting between them. The CDR3 runs 15 residues. CDR3 loop: CASIPVGLGTDTQYF. CDR3 in DNA: TGTGCCAGCATCCCTGTGGGACTTGGCACAGATACGCAGTATTTT.